This T cell receptor (beta chain) was sequenced during a study of OX40 agonist ivuxolimab in advanced cancers. In the study overall: The costimulatory receptor OX40 (CD134) was targeted by ivuxolimab, a fully human IgG2 agonistic monoclonal antibody. The dose-escalation cohort was roughly 83% male with a mean age of about 54 years, ranging from roughly 23 to 85. Peripheral TCRbeta sequencing aimed to test whether ivuxolimab altered TCR sequence diversity and caused clonal T-cell expansion. Intravenous ivuxolimab was administered to patients every 2 weeks at six dose levels: 0.01, 0.1, 0.3, 1.5, 3 and 10 mg/kg. Among the 52 dose-escalation patients, around 20 had hepatocellular carcinoma, approximately 15 melanoma, 9 renal cell carcinoma and 9 head and neck cancer. Three dose-escalation patients achieved partial responses, one with hepatocellular carcinoma and two with cutaneous melanoma. The paper reports the monotherapy dose-escalation portion (N = 52 patients) of the phase I ivuxolimab trial. Patients were allowed to have had prior anti-PD-1, anti-PD-L1 or anti-CTLA-4 therapy, and about 40% of the dose-escalation patients had been treated with checkpoint inhibitors. Study-wide conclusions, independent of this receptor: At doses of 0.1 to 3.0 mg/kg, clonal expansion of both CD4+ and CD8+ T cells in blood was seen between baseline and week 6. Low levels of normalized T-cell clonal expansion were also seen in some patients who did not respond. After ivuxolimab, CD8+ T cells had more expanded clones than CD4+ T cells on average. In the 0.1-3.0 mg/kg groups, partial responders were among the patients with the lowest normalized peripheral clonal expansion, particularly in CD8+ T cells. Antigen specificity was not determined for the clonally expanded peripheral T cells.

Compared with germline, V lacks 5 bases and J lacks 5 bases; bases without a gene match: 7. CDR1 and CDR2 were assigned from the germline V gene as MNHEY and SVGAGI. From the cysteine through the phenylalanine, the CDR3 covers 14 amino acids. Of all the DNA, just the CDR3 is kept, 42 bases in frame from base 1. Genomic DNA was extracted from sorted cells for sequencing of the TCRbeta CDR3 region. The immunoSEQ Assay was used to sequence the TCRbeta CDR3 regions. TCRdb took this table from immuneACCESS and kept in-frame rearrangements with V and J called. Such tables lack part of the clones; where checked against another copy, unresolved V genes explain under half of the gap, and the rest is unexplained. For this sample the table gives some 96,000 clones, of which roughly 80% were detected only once. 1.4% to 1.5% of the sample goes to the ten largest clones. Concerning this clone itself: It lacks a known antigen. The record has no base qualities; no much larger clone is one base away.

The trial excluded patients who had a history of autoimmune disease or who were on systemic immunosuppression. In every dose cohort, peripheral blood was drawn for TCR sequencing at baseline, cycle 4 day 1, and cycle 7 day 1. The samples were drawn from a first-in-human, open-label, multicenter phase I dose-escalation trial of ivuxolimab. Adults with locally advanced or metastatic melanoma, renal cell carcinoma, hepatocellular carcinoma or head and neck squamous cell carcinoma were enrolled in the trial. Before TCR sequencing, CD4+ T cells and CD8+ T cells were sorted from peripheral blood as separate populations.

This receptor was identified in an adult with an advanced solid tumor such as melanoma, head and neck, liver or kidney cancer. This material consisted of CD4+ or CD8+ T cells sorted from blood, taken in a trial of the OX40 agonist ivuxolimab. The chain uses TRBV6-5 and TRBJ1-2; 8 nucleotides in the junction match TRBD1. The DNA is TGTGCCAGCAGTGACAGGGGCTTTCTTTATGGCTACACCTTC. The encoded protein is CASSDRGFLYGYTF.